Shown below are 12 T cell receptor beta chains from a single sample sequenced in a study of T cell repertoires in cytomegalovirus infection (dated by TCRdb to between 2018 and 2021). Sequenced using an Illumina HiSeq 1500. TCRdb handled the public reads itself, with Q25 trimming in fastp and clone calling in MiXCR, and kept productive beta chains. Each entry is one CDR3 protein sequence, shown with its most common DNA and genes. This sample gives 750,000 to 950,000 distinct CDR3 sequences in total; 29% of them show up just once. In total, the top ten clones hold roughly 13% of the sample. The treatment or condition label, as the study defines it: in vitro stimulation with specific CMV peptide epitopes to enrich CMV-specific T cells. Their antigens remain unidentified. This specimen was cultured CD8+ T cells from PBMCs, taken from culture after CMV antigen stimulation. The origin of the receptors is a human donor in good health (CMV status not recorded). Some clones in this sample may be carry-over from other donors' samples.

The rearrangement joins TRBV4-1 to TRBJ1-5; a possible D gene is TRBD1 (6 bases). V was shortened by 4 bases and J by 10 bases, with 23 bases between the two germline ends. Germline lookup yields CDR1 MGHRA and CDR2 YSYEKL. The CDR3 extends over 16 amino acids. As DNA, the CDR3 is TGCGCCAGCAGCCGCCTCCCGGGGGCGCTGGATGGACCCCAGCATTTT. Protein: CASSRLPGALDGPQHF.

Only a few counts were recorded for this clonotype. The chain joins TRBV6-2 or TRBV6-3 to TRBJ2-1; 13 bases are a match to TRBD2. The CDR3 covers 18 residues. Germline V gives CDR1 MNHEY, CDR2 SVGEGT. Trimming cost V 5 bases and J 5 bases; bases outside gene matches: 12. CDR3 protein: CASSPHWTSGGLNNEQFF. The CDR3 DNA follows: TGTGCCAGCAGTCCCCATTGGACTAGCGGGGGACTCAACAATGAGCAGTTCTTC.

J is TRBJ1-1 and V is TRBV29-1; tentative D call: TRBD1 (6 bases). The CDR3 sequence is 12 residues long. Germline V gene data show CDR1 as SQVTM and CDR2 as ANQGSEA. The germline V and J ends were trimmed by 6 bases and 1 base, with 9 bases remaining between them. CDR3 sequence: CSVQGPNTEAFF. The CDR3 nucleotides are TGCAGCGTCCAGGGGCCGAACACTGAAGCTTTCTTT. Full variable domain (remainder filled in from reference TRBV29-1 and TRBJ1-1): SAVISQKPSRDICQRGTSLTIQCQVDSQVTMMFWYRQQPGQSLTLIATANQGSEATYESGFVIDKFPISRPNLTFSTLTVSNMSPEDSSIYLCSVQGPNTEAFFGQGTRLTVV.

A remark on this clonotype: One junction end disagrees with the germline gene, perhaps due to a read error. The chain joins TRBV27 to TRBJ1-5; perhaps TRBD1 as D (5 bases). This CDR3 has 14 residues. Germline V gene lookup returns CDR1 MNHEY and CDR2 SMNVEV (reference sequence). CDR3 sequence reads: CATSLYAGNQPQHF. CDR3 DNA: TGTGCCACCAGTTTATATGCAGGGAATCAGCCCCAGCATTTT.

This clonotype was observed at least ten times. The V call is TRBV7-8, the J call TRBJ2-2; TRBD2 might be the D (7 bases). CDR1 is SGHVS and CDR2 is FQNEAQ in the germline V gene. The V and J ends lost 5 bases and 1 base respectively, with 14 bases between them. CDR3 length equals 16 residues. The CDR3: CASSPEGGENTGELFF. In nucleotides, the CDR3 is TGTGCCAGCAGCCCCGAGGGGGGGGAGAACACCGGGGAGCTGTTTTTT. Variable domain in full (rest from reference TRBV7-8 and TRBJ2-2): GAGVSQSPRYKVAKRGQDVALRCDPISGHVSLFWYQQALGQGPEFLTYFQNEAQLDKSGLPSDRFFAERPEGSVSTLKIQRTQQEDSAVYLCASSPEGGENTGELFFGEGSRLTVL.

The chain uses TRBV7-8 and TRBJ2-1, with D perhaps matching TRBD2 (5 bases). Trimming stripped 7 bases from V and 5 bases from J, with 15 bases between. Germline CDR1 reads SGHVS; CDR2 reads FQNEAQ. The CDR3 is made up of 14 amino acids. The CDR3, as DNA: TGTGCCAGCACCTCCGGTCGGCGGGACAATGAGCAGTTCTTC. This sequence encodes CASTSGRRDNEQFF.

This clonotype was detected once. The chain recombines TRBV28 with TRBJ1-1; D is uncertain. The CDR3 runs 15 residues. Germline assignment: CDR1 MDHEN and CDR2 SYDVKM. The V and J ends lost 6 bases and 0 bases respectively, with 14 bases between them. The CDR3 DNA follows: TGTGCCAGCAGCACCCTCGGCAGGCTGAACACTGAAGCTTTCTTT. Its protein product is CASSTLGRLNTEAFF.

This chain uses TRBV7-9 with TRBJ1-2, with 7 bases lining up with TRBD1. CDR1 is SEHNR, CDR2 FQNEAQ, per germline (reference sequence). The CDR3 is 15 residues long. V shed 4 bases and J 0 bases; nucleotides not matched to a gene: 5. The CDR3 DNA follows: TGTGCCAGCAGCTCGGACAGGTCGGCTAACTATGGCTACACCTTC. Residues: CASSSDRSANYGYTF.

This clonotype came up a few times. The V gene is TRBV24-1, the J gene TRBJ2-2; D is undetermined. The CDR3 has 13 amino acids. The germline CDR1 and CDR2 sequences are KGHDR and SFDVKD. V lost 8 bases to trimming and J lost 3 bases, with 9 bases between them. The CDR3 coding sequence is TGTGCCACCATGCTCCCAGACACCGGGGAGCTGTTTTTT. Protein sequence: CATMLPDTGELFF.

This clonotype was found a few times. The chain employs TRBV7-9 and TRBJ2-1, with D unclear. V lost 5 bases, J lost 10 bases, and 12 bases lay in between. The CDR3 extends over 12 amino acids. Germline V gene data show CDR1 as SEHNR and CDR2 as FQNEAQ (reference sequence). CDR3 coding DNA: TGTGCCAGCAGCCTCTCGGCCCCCGAGCAGTTCTTC. As protein: CASSLSAPEQFF.

As to this clonotype: Sequence at one end of the junction differs from germline and may be a read error. This chain links TRBV9 with TRBJ2-3; possibly TRBD1 for D (5 bases). Germline CDR1 is SGDLS and CDR2 is YYNGEE. The CDR3 runs to 17 residues. The CDR3 nucleotides are TGTGCCAGCAGCGTAGACACAGGACACTTTAGCACAGATACGCAGTGTTTT. Its protein is CASSVDTGHFSTDTQCF. Together with reference TRBV9 and TRBJ2-3, the CDR3 gives the full variable domain: DSGVTQTPKHLITATGQRVTLRCSPRSGDLSVYWYQQSLDQGLQFLIQYYNGEERAKGNILERFSAQQFPDLHSELNLSSLELGDSALYFCASSVDTGHFSTDTQCFGPGTRLTVL.

In the case of this clonotype: Just one base apart from a much larger clone, this may be a read error. V is TRBV7-6 and J is TRBJ2-2; a weak D match, TRBD2 (5 bases). Germline V gene sequence: CDR1 SGHVS, CDR2 FNYEAQ. The CDR3 has 13 residues. This CDR3 reads CASSLEVTGERFF. The CDR3 DNA reads TGTGCCAGCAGCTTAGAGGTTACCGGGGAGCGGTTTTTT.